A single sample is the source of the 9 T cell receptor beta chains below, sequenced in a study of T-cell memory formation after mild COVID-19. TCRdb called the 5' RACE reads again in MiXCR, with one record for every CDR3 protein. The sample includes hundreds of thousands of distinct CDR3 sequences, roughly 13% of them seen just once. The sequenced material came from PBMCs or a T cell subset sorted from them (not recorded which). All receptors derive from a man younger than 35 who had mild COVID-19 (a few samples of this study predate the infection). Cell type and time point are not known.

V is TRBV5-1 and J is TRBJ2-3; TRBD2 might be the D (6 bases). With 3 bases removed from V and 2 bases from J, the gap between germline ends came to 25 bases. The V gene's germline CDR1 is SGHRS and CDR2 YFSETQ. The CDR3 is 19 amino acids. The CDR3 protein is CASSSYHGLGLVFTDTQYF. The CDR3, as DNA: TGCGCCAGCAGCTCGTATCATGGCTTGGGACTCGTCTTCACAGATACGCAGTATTTT.

The V call is TRBV6-4, the J call TRBJ2-3; D possibly corresponds to TRBD2 (7 bases). V was shortened by 5 bases and J by 6 bases, with 18 bases between the two germline ends. Germline V gene sequence: CDR1 MRHNA, CDR2 SNTAGT. This CDR3 comprises 15 residues. Here the CDR3 DNA reads TGTGCCAGCAGTCGCGTTGTGGGGGGGCTCGATACGCAGTATTTT. Its translation is CASSRVVGGLDTQYF.

In its sample, this clonotype was seen a few times. The J gene is TRBJ2-1, the V gene TRBV12-3 or TRBV12-4; TRBD2 aligns across 7 bases. J lost 3 bases, V lost 1 base, and 6 bases had no gene match. The CDR3 has 16 amino acids. The CDR3 nucleotides are TGTGCCAGCAGTTTAGTAGGGCGGGGGAACTACAATGAGCAGTTCTTC. It specifies CASSLVGRGNYNEQFF.

The chain employs TRBV9 and TRBJ1-5; D gene uncertain. The CDR3 contains 15 residues. Per the germline V gene, CDR1 is SGDLS and CDR2 is YYNGEE. V dropped 0 bases and J dropped 0 bases, with 7 bases sitting between them. CDR3 DNA: TGTGCCAGCAGCGTAGCAGGAGATAGCAATCAGCCCCAGCATTTT. Protein sequence: CASSVAGDSNQPQHF.

The chain recombines TRBV21-1 with TRBJ1-4; the table calls TRBD1, which could not be checked here. TRBV21-1 is termed a pseudogene. This CDR3 spans 18 amino acids. CDR3 DNA: TGTGCCAGCAGCCGAGCTCCCGGGACAGATGCAACTAATGAAAAACTGTTTTTT. It codes for CASSRAPGTDATNEKLFF.

The chain recombines TRBV14 with TRBJ2-7; D gene uncertain. Germline assignment: CDR1 SGHDN and CDR2 FVKESK. The CDR3 contains 13 residues. V gave up 3 bases and J gave up 2 bases, with 8 bases separating them. The CDR3 DNA reads TGTGCCAGCAGCCACGGAACAGCCTACGAGCAGTACTTC. Its protein is CASSHGTAYEQYF.

This clonotype has a count of ten or more. This sequence joins TRBV7-2 and TRBJ2-7, with 9 bases that match TRBD1. V trimming: 5 bases; J trimming: 7 bases; junction bases outside the gene matches: 9. This CDR3 has 14 residues. CDR1 and CDR2 (germline): SGHTA, FQGNSA. The CDR3 loop is CASSPSGTGREQYF. DNA of the CDR3: TGTGCCAGCAGCCCGTCCGGGACAGGGCGAGAGCAGTACTTC.

This chain uses TRBV10-3 with TRBJ2-7; D could derive from TRBD1 or TRBD2 (5 bases each). The germline CDR1 and CDR2 sequences are ENHRY and SYGVKD. This CDR3 has 16 amino acids. The germline V and J ends were trimmed by 0 bases and 0 bases, with 12 bases remaining between them. The CDR3 DNA reads as TGTGCCATCAGTGAGTCAGAGGGGCTGAGCTCCTACGAGCAGTACTTC. Its protein product is CAISESEGLSSYEQYF.

The chain links TRBV6-4 to TRBJ2-3; 8 bases fit TRBD2. Looked up from germline, CDR1 is MRHNA and CDR2 is SNTAGT. Unmatched junction bases numbered 6, after V lost 3 bases and J lost 4 bases. This CDR3 region has 15 residues. In nucleotides, the CDR3 is TGTGCCAGCAGTGATGGAGCGGGGGCTTCAGATACGCAGTATTTT. As protein: CASSDGAGASDTQYF.